Described below is a single T cell receptor (beta chain) sequence and its context. Only one count was recorded for this clonotype. Its antigen remains undetermined. No much larger clonotype is one base removed from it; base qualities were not supplied. One read represents weak support. This sample is drawn from a study of T-cell reconstitution after alpha-beta-depleted transplantation in children (dated by TCRdb to the mid-2010s). Concerning the study at large: T-cell immune reconstitution after TCRalphabeta/CD19-depleted allogeneic hematopoietic cell transplantation in children was quantitatively tracked in the study by means of TCR repertoire profiling. The paper as a whole reports these results and caveats: Hyperexpanded clone frequencies declined over subsequent months; after one year, T-cell counts and TCRbeta diversity were mostly attributed to newly produced T cells. Apparently early alphabetaT-cell count recovery about two months after transplant reportedly relied on only several hundred rapidly expanded clones derived from non-depleted graft cells. In some patients, high TCRbeta diversity at day 60 was attributed to recipient T cells and intrathymic progenitors that had survived conditioning.

Reading the label with the study, this specimen's treatment or condition is: allogeneic hematopoietic cell transplantation with graft depleted of TCRalphabeta T cells and CD19 B cells. TCRalphabeta/CD19-depleted allogeneic hematopoietic cell grafts were given to the transplant recipients, all of whom were children. Library generation was performed with PCR. Sequencing took place on an Illumina HiSeq 2500. TCR library preparation used molecular barcoding, with unique molecular identifiers applied to normalize quantification of the TCRbeta repertoire. Through fastp at Q25 and MiXCR, TCRdb rebuilt clones from the public reads, retaining in-frame beta chains. Rows are unified per CDR3 protein, each entry keeping the most common DNA and genes. This sample has some 460,000 distinct CDR3 sequences in its table, and 16% of those were observed once. Just under 30% of the sample rests with the top ten. V trim: 7 bases; J trim: 5 bases; unmatched bases: 12. The CDR3 numbers 16 residues from cysteine through phenylalanine. CDR3 DNA only is kept here, 48 bases in frame from base 1.

The specimen was PBMCs, mostly from graft donor cells, collected 360 days after TCRalphabeta/CD19-depleted stem cell transplant. The rearrangement joined TRBV12-3 or TRBV12-4 to TRBJ2-3, with TRBD2 matching 10 junction bases. The origin of this receptor is a boy in the first two years of life who had a stem cell transplant for Wiskott-Aldrich syndrome, so the T cells may come from the graft donor. The encoded CDR3 is CASISPAGGSGDTQYF. The nucleotide sequence reads TGTGCCAGCATATCCCCAGCGGGGGGGTCAGGAGATACGCAGTATTTT.